Each of the 29 T cell receptor beta chains below was sequenced from the same sample in a study of T cells in Graves' hyperthyroidism and ophthalmopathy. The CDR3 regions of TCR beta were amplified from RNA transcripts. The HTBI primer set was used in a first-round RT-PCR of the TCR CDR3. TCRdb ran MiXCR on the multiplex PCR reads and lists one entry per CDR3 protein. In the table there are roughly 550,000 distinct CDR3 sequences, roughly 15% of which are singletons. What was sequenced was blood. The receptor source for this set is a woman in her 30s with Graves' ophthalmopathy.

V gene TRBV19 combines with J gene TRBJ2-1, with 7 bases fitting TRBD1. V gave up 4 bases and J gave up 5 bases; unmatched junction bases: 11. Per germline, CDR1 LNHDA and CDR2 SQIVND (reference sequence). The CDR3 runs 16 residues. CDR3 DNA sequence: TGTGCCAGTAGTAGGTCCAAGACAGGGATTGACAATGAGCAGTTCTTC. Translated, it gives CASSRSKTGIDNEQFF.

This clonotype was seen a handful of times. The gene calls are TRBV6-2 or TRBV6-3 and TRBJ2-1; 9 bases fit TRBD1. V lost 2 bases to trimming and J lost 7 bases; unmatched junction nucleotides: 9. The CDR3 is made up of 16 amino acids. The germline gives CDR1 MNHEY, CDR2 SVGEGT. DNA for the CDR3: TGTGCCAGCAGTTACGGCGGGACAGGGCCAAGGAATGAGCAGTTCTTC. Translated: CASSYGGTGPRNEQFF.

The chain couples TRBV6-5 to TRBJ1-2; weak D call: TRBD1 (5 bases). The V end lost 3 bases, the J end lost 4 bases, and 9 bases lay between the germline ends. The CDR3 sequence is 13 residues long. CDR1 is MNHEY and CDR2 is SVGAGI in the germline V gene. This chain's CDR3 is CASSYLGGYGYTF. CDR3 in DNA: TGTGCCAGCAGTTATTTGGGGGGCTATGGCTACACCTTC.

This sequence joins TRBV7-2 and TRBJ1-1; unclear D gene. Between the trimmed V and J ends, which lost 3 bases and 2 bases, there was a span of 10 bases. Per the germline V gene, CDR1 is SGHTA and CDR2 is FQGNSA. CDR3 size: 14 residues. DNA of the CDR3: TGTGCCAGCAGCTTGGAGGTGGAAAACACTGAAGCTTTCTTT. It is translated as CASSLEVENTEAFF.

Only a few counts were recorded for this clonotype. The V call is TRBV19, the J call TRBJ2-5; D remains unclear. V lost 6 bases and J lost 4, with 12 bases in between. Per the germline V gene, CDR1 is LNHDA and CDR2 is SQIVND (reference sequence). The CDR3 length is 13 residues. The CDR3 bases are TGTGCCAGTAGGCCTATTGGGCGAGAGACCCAGTACTTC. It encodes CASRPIGRETQYF.

This clonotype was detected only a few times. The chain recombines TRBV28 with TRBJ2-7; 11 bases fit TRBD2. V lost 6 bases, J lost 0 bases, and 7 bases stayed unmatched. This CDR3 is built from 16 residues. Germline lookup yields CDR1 MDHEN and CDR2 SYDVKM. This CDR3 reads CASRSWGLADSYEQYF. CDR3 in DNA: TGTGCCAGCAGATCGTGGGGACTAGCGGACTCCTACGAGCAGTACTTC.

This clonotype has at least ten counts. The chain has TRBV5-1 and TRBJ2-5; 10 nucleotides match TRBD2. Unmatched junction bases numbered 10, after V lost 0 bases and J lost 5 bases. CDR1 SGHRS and CDR2 YFSETQ come from the germline V gene. The CDR3 runs 17 residues. The CDR3 DNA is TGCGCCAGCAGCTTGGGATCTCTAGCGGGAGATGGTGAGACCCAGTACTTC. Residues: CASSLGSLAGDGETQYF.

The chain carries TRBV6-1 and TRBJ2-7, with D unresolved. V was cut by 4 bases and J by 9 bases, with 13 bases left in between. This CDR3 contains 12 residues. The germline V gene has CDR1 MNHNS and CDR2 SASEGT. The CDR3 here is CASSAQSNGQYF. The CDR3 DNA reads TGTGCCAGCAGTGCGCAGAGTAACGGGCAGTACTTC.

The V gene is TRBV29-1, the J gene TRBJ2-5; weak D call: TRBD2 (6 bases). This CDR3 has 12 residues. The V end lost 4 bases, the J end lost 4 bases, and 10 bases lay between the germline ends. Germline CDR1 and CDR2: SQVTM and ANQGSEA. The CDR3 region has the DNA TGCAGCGTTGGGAGGGGCGGAGAGACCCAGTACTTC. It yields the protein CSVGRGGETQYF.

This clonotype has a count of ten or more. This sequence joins TRBV11-2 and TRBJ2-4; 8 bases line up with TRBD2. This CDR3 has 13 amino acids. Germline lookup yields CDR1 SGHAT and CDR2 FQNNGV. The V and J ends lost 2 bases and 9 bases, in that order; junction bases with no gene match: 3. CDR3 sequence reads: CASSLSGGSIQYF. CDR3 coding DNA: TGTGCCAGCAGCTTATCGGGAGGGAGCATTCAGTACTTC.

The sample holds a few counts of this clonotype. The V call is TRBV20-1, the J call TRBJ1-1; a possible D gene is TRBD1 (5 bases). Germline CDR1 and CDR2: DFQATT and SNEGSKA (reference sequence). Trimming shortened V by 3 bases and J by 0 bases, and 8 bases separated the two germline ends. The CDR3 length is 13 residues. The CDR3 coding sequence is TGCAGTGCTAGCAAGGGGCTGAACACTGAAGCTTTCTTT. It specifies CSASKGLNTEAFF.

The rearrangement uses TRBV5-5 and TRBJ2-4; TRBD2 might be the D (6 bases). The CDR3 has 18 residues. Germline lookup yields CDR1 SGHKS and CDR2 YYEKEE (reference sequence). Between the trimmed V and J ends, which lost 4 bases and 0 bases, there was a span of 20 bases. CDR3 protein: CASSPLPGRGIAKNIQYF. As DNA, the CDR3 is TGTGCCAGCAGCCCCCTACCAGGGCGGGGAATAGCCAAAAACATTCAGTACTTC.

This clonotype has a count of ten or more. The gene calls are TRBV28 and TRBJ1-1, with D possibly being TRBD1 (5 bases). This CDR3 has 13 residues. The V end lost 6 bases, the J end lost 3 bases, and 11 bases lay between the germline ends. CDR1 and CDR2 (germline): MDHEN, SYDVKM. CDR3 coding DNA: TGTGCCAGCAGCCTGGGGACCCACACTGAAGCTTTCTTT. Translated, it gives CASSLGTHTEAFF.

This clonotype has only a few counts. The V call is TRBV27, the J call TRBJ2-7; TRBD1 or TRBD2 may be the D gene (6 bases each). This CDR3 spans 15 amino acids. Trimming removed 5 bases from V and 4 bases from J, with 18 bases in between. Germline V gene lookup returns CDR1 MNHEY and CDR2 SMNVEV (reference sequence). In nucleotides, the CDR3 is TGTGCCAGCAGTAACGCGGGACAACTAATTTACGAGCAGTACTTC. This codes for CASSNAGQLIYEQYF.

In the case of this clonotype: The missing conserved phenylalanine or tryptophan at the end of this CDR3 makes a read error likely. The rearrangement uses TRBV6-2 or TRBV6-3 and TRBJ2-7; 8 nucleotides agree with TRBD1. CDR1 and CDR2 (germline): MNHEY, SVGEGT. This CDR3 has 15 residues. CDR3 nucleotides: TGTGCCGGCAGCTCCCGGACAGGGTCGTCCTACGAGCAGTACCTC. Translating it yields CAGSSRTGSSYEQYL.

CDR3: CASGRGYQETQYF. The CDR3 region has the DNA TGTGCCAGCGGGAGGGGGTACCAAGAGACCCAGTACTTC. The chain carries TRBV6-2 or TRBV6-3 and TRBJ2-5, with D perhaps TRBD2 (7 bases). V dropped 8 bases and J dropped 0 bases, with 10 bases sitting between them. The germline V gene has CDR1 MNHEY and CDR2 SVGEGT. This CDR3 region has 13 residues.

This chain uses TRBV9 with TRBJ2-7; 10 nucleotides align to TRBD1. The CDR3 sequence is 15 residues long. Trimming cost V 7 bases and J 1 base; bases outside gene matches: 8. Germline CDR1 is SGDLS and CDR2 is YYNGEE. This chain's CDR3 is CASGVQGQGSYEQYF. The CDR3 region has the DNA TGTGCCAGCGGTGTCCAGGGACAGGGGTCCTACGAGCAGTACTTC. Together with reference TRBV9 and TRBJ2-7, the CDR3 gives the full variable domain: DSGVTQTPKHLITATGQRVTLRCSPRSGDLSVYWYQQSLDQGLQFLIQYYNGEERAKGNILERFSAQQFPDLHSELNLSSLELGDSALYFCASGVQGQGSYEQYFGPGTRLTVT.

The sample holds many counts of this clonotype. The chain employs TRBV29-1 and TRBJ1-2, with 7 nucleotides matching TRBD1. Germline CDR1 is SQVTM and CDR2 is ANQGSEA. The length of the CDR3 is 13 residues. J lost 5 bases, V lost 3 bases, and 6 bases had no gene match. The chain's CDR3 is CSVEDRIGYGYTF. The DNA of the CDR3 is TGCAGCGTTGAGGACAGGATAGGGTATGGCTACACCTTC.

This clonotype has at least ten counts. This chain links TRBV9 with TRBJ2-1; TRBD1 is a possible D gene (6 bases). V lost 3 bases to trimming and J lost 8 bases, with 12 bases between them. The germline V gene has CDR1 SGDLS and CDR2 YYNGEE. CDR3 size: 13 residues. CDR3 residues: CASSAGHRDEQFF. The CDR3 DNA reads TGTGCCAGCAGCGCGGGTCACAGGGATGAGCAGTTCTTC. The variable domain in full, with the rest retrieved from reference TRBV9 and TRBJ2-1, is DSGVTQTPKHLITATGQRVTLRCSPRSGDLSVYWYQQSLDQGLQFLIQYYNGEERAKGNILERFSAQQFPDLHSELNLSSLELGDSALYFCASSAGHRDEQFFGPGTRLTVL.

This clonotype was seen at least ten times. The V call is TRBV28, the J call TRBJ2-2; 9 nucleotides match TRBD1. CDR1 MDHEN and CDR2 SYDVKM come from the germline V gene. The CDR3 is made up of 15 amino acids. The V gene end was trimmed by 11 bases and the J gene end by 5 bases; junction bases not matched to a gene: 12. CDR3 coding DNA: TGTGCCTGCATGCACGGGACAGGGCTTACCGGGGAGCTGTTTTTT. Its protein is CACMHGTGLTGELFF.

The chain joins TRBV7-9 to TRBJ2-1; possibly TRBD2 for D (5 bases). Germline V gene lookup returns CDR1 SEHNR and CDR2 FQNEAQ (reference sequence). This CDR3 contains 17 residues. V lost 1 base and J lost 0, with 13 bases in between. The CDR3 coding sequence is TGTGCCAGCAGCTTAGTAAGTAGGAGGAGCTCCTACAATGAGCAGTTCTTC. This encodes CASSLVSRRSSYNEQFF.

This clonotype was counted between two and nine times. The chain employs TRBV6-1 and TRBJ1-4; the match to TRBD1 covers 8 bases. CDR1 MNHNS and CDR2 SASEGT come from the germline V gene. The CDR3 is made up of 14 amino acids. The J segment lost 3 bases and the V segment lost 8 bases, leaving 5 bases of the junction unmatched. CDR3 coding DNA: TGTGCCAGCCTGGAACAGGGGGCTAATGAAAAACTGTTTTTT. Translation: CASLEQGANEKLFF.

This clonotype appeared many times. The V call is TRBV20-1, the J call TRBJ2-1; D unresolved. Between the trimmed V and J ends, which lost 0 bases and 3 bases, there was a span of 15 bases. In germline, CDR1 is DFQATT, CDR2 SNEGSKA (reference sequence). The CDR3 is made up of 16 amino acids. The CDR3 sequence is CSARDSSLRFYNEQFF. The CDR3 DNA reads TGCAGTGCTAGAGATTCTTCGTTACGGTTCTACAATGAGCAGTTCTTC.

This clonotype has ten or more counts. V and J are TRBV20-1 and TRBJ2-3; possible D gene TRBD2, 5 bases. The V end lost 8 bases, the J end lost 7 bases, and 16 bases lay between the germline ends. CDR1 is DFQATT, CDR2 SNEGSKA, per germline (reference sequence). CDR3 size: 12 residues. The CDR3 protein is CSPRRGPHTQYF. For the CDR3, the DNA is TGCAGTCCGAGACGAGGGCCGCATACGCAGTATTTT.

This clonotype was found many times. Here the CDR3 reads CASSLSGSGDEQFF. CDR3 DNA sequence: TGTGCCAGCAGCTTAAGCGGGAGTGGCGATGAGCAGTTCTTC. The rearrangement joins TRBV7-2 to TRBJ2-1, with 8 bases aligning to TRBD2. Germline CDR1 is SGHTA and CDR2 is FQGNSA. V trimming: 2 bases; J trimming: 8 bases; junction bases outside the gene matches: 5. This CDR3 has 14 amino acids.

This clonotype was observed a few times. The V gene is TRBV10-1, the J gene TRBJ2-5; D remains unclear. Germline CDR1 reads WNHNN; CDR2 reads SYGVQD (reference sequence). Trimming stripped 0 bases from V and 9 bases from J, with 11 bases between. CDR3 length: 13 residues. The CDR3 region has the DNA TGCGCCAGCAGTGAGTCGGACCCTAGGTCCCAGTACTTC. Its translation is CASSESDPRSQYF.

In this sample, this clonotype turned up many times. The gene calls are TRBV3-1 and TRBJ2-3, with 7 bases identical to TRBD2. In germline, CDR1 is LGHDT, CDR2 YNNKEL (reference sequence). V was clipped by 2 bases and J by 0 bases; unmatched bases: 2. There are 15 residues in the CDR3. The CDR3 region is CASSQPGGSTDTQYF. The CDR3 coding sequence is TGTGCCAGCAGCCAACCGGGAGGTAGCACAGATACGCAGTATTTT.

This clonotype was recorded many times. The V and J genes are TRBV18 and TRBJ1-2; 8 nucleotides agree with TRBD1. CDR1 KGHSH and CDR2 LQKENI come from the germline V gene. V dropped 3 bases and J dropped 6; count of bases not matched to a gene: 12. This CDR3 has 16 residues. CDR3 DNA: TGTGCCAGCTCACCGCGGACAGGGAGTTCTGGTGATGGCTACACCTTC. Translating gives CASSPRTGSSGDGYTF.

At least ten counts were recorded for this clonotype. J is TRBJ2-1 and V is TRBV28; 8 nucleotides agree with TRBD2. There are 16 residues in the CDR3. From germline, CDR1 is MDHEN and CDR2 SYDVKM. J was trimmed by 4 bases and V by 4 bases; bases with no gene match: 9. The CDR3 spells CASSYPLLADYNEQFF. The CDR3, as DNA: TGTGCCAGCAGTTACCCTCTACTAGCGGATTACAATGAGCAGTTCTTC.